Shown below are 23 T cell receptor beta chains from a single sample sequenced in a study of blood T cell repertoires in COVID-19. Repertoires were generated with immunoSEQ multiplex PCR, while TCRdb's copy carries only in-frame clones and drops some. The sample yields 100,000 to 150,000 clones, 65% to 90% seen once. What was sequenced was peripheral blood. The receptors were sampled from a man older than 75 with active or convalescent COVID-19.

V is TRBV29-1 and J is TRBJ2-5, with D possibly matching TRBD2 (6 bases). This CDR3 spans 12 amino acids. From germline, CDR1 is SQVTM and CDR2 ANQGSEA. V was trimmed by 7 bases and J by 4 bases, leaving 13 bases between them. The CDR3 coding sequence is TGCAGCGGTGACCAGGGAGGAGAGACCCAGTACTTC. Amino acids: CSGDQGGETQYF.

The V and J genes are TRBV2 and TRBJ1-2, with D possibly matching TRBD1 (5 bases). The germline V gene has CDR1 SNHLY and CDR2 FYNNEI. This CDR3 spans 14 amino acids. V lost 7 bases to trimming and J lost 8 bases, with 20 bases between them. DNA for the CDR3: TGTGCCAGCACCCCGGACAAGGCAAATAGGGGCTACACCTTC. Amino acids: CASTPDKANRGYTF. Together with reference TRBV2 and TRBJ1-2, the CDR3 gives the full variable domain: EPEVTQTPSHQVTQMGQEVILRCVPISNHLYFYWYRQILGQKVEFLVSFYNNEISEKSEIFDDQFSVERPDGSNFTLKIRSTKLEDSAMYFCASTPDKANRGYTFGSGTRLTVV.

A single count supports this clone. The chain uses TRBV15 and TRBJ2-2; D is ambiguous. V dropped 3 bases and J dropped 4 bases, with 12 bases sitting between them. The germline V gene has CDR1 LNHNV and CDR2 YYDKDF (reference sequence). This CDR3 has 15 residues. The CDR3 coding sequence is TGTGCCACCAGCAGGGTTGGCCTGCCCACCGGGGAGCTGTTTTTT. The encoded protein is CATSRVGLPTGELFF.

The genes are TRBV18 and TRBJ2-3, with a weak D call TRBD1 (6 bases). V was trimmed by 3 bases and J by 0 bases, leaving 10 bases between them. There are 15 residues in the CDR3. The V gene's germline CDR1 is KGHSH and CDR2 LQKENI. The CDR3 coding sequence is TGTGCCAGCTCACCCAGGACAGCTAGCACAGATACGCAGTATTTT. Protein product: CASSPRTASTDTQYF.

The chain links TRBV15 to TRBJ2-1; the match to TRBD2 covers 9 bases. V lost 3 bases to trimming and J lost 13 bases; unmatched junction nucleotides: 4. The CDR3 has 12 amino acids. Germline lookup yields CDR1 LNHNV and CDR2 YYDKDF (reference sequence). CDR3 sequence (DNA): TGTGCCACCAGCAGGTATGGGACTAGCCAGTTCTTC. Translation gives CATSRYGTSQFF.

This rearrangement joins TRBV5-1 to TRBJ2-2; possibly TRBD1 for D (6 bases). Germline values: CDR1 SGHRS, CDR2 YFSETQ. The V end lost 6 bases, the J end lost 3 bases, and 12 bases lay between the germline ends. The CDR3 consists of 14 residues. The CDR3 region is CASTHYRDTGELFF. CDR3 in DNA: TGCGCCAGCACCCATTACAGGGACACCGGGGAGCTGTTTTTT. The whole variable domain, remainder taken from reference TRBV5-1 and TRBJ2-2, is KAGVTQTPRYLIKTRGQQVTLSCSPISGHRSVSWYQQTPGQGLQFLFEYFSETQRNKGNFPGRFSGRQFSNSRSEMNVSTLELGDSALYLCASTHYRDTGELFFGEGSRLTVL.

This clone was recorded once. The CDR3 reads CASSPRRGMAKNIQYF. As DNA, the CDR3 is TGTGCCAGCAGTCCCCGTAGGGGGATGGCCAAAAACATTCAGTACTTC. The rearrangement uses TRBV6-2 or TRBV6-3 and TRBJ2-4, with a possible D match to TRBD1 (6 bases). This CDR3 region has 16 residues. Per germline, CDR1 MNHEY and CDR2 SVGEGT. V shed 5 bases and J shed 1 base, with 15 bases lying between them.

This clone has a count of ten or more. The chain combines TRBV7-8 with TRBJ1-2; the D gene is possibly TRBD1 (5 bases). This CDR3 contains 21 residues. Germline-derived CDR1 and CDR2 are SGHVS and FQNEAQ. The V end was cut by 3 bases, the J end by 2 bases, with 31 bases between. The CDR3 DNA is TGTGCCAGCAGCTTGTCTTTTGTAGGCCGGGTCCTCGGCAAGGGGAACTATGGCTACACCTTC. Its protein is CASSLSFVGRVLGKGNYGYTF.

This clone has only one observation. The gene calls are TRBV6-5 and TRBJ2-5; 8 bases align to TRBD1. V shed 6 bases, J shed 1 base, and the junction held 4 bases outside the gene matches. The CDR3 spans 14 residues. Germline CDR1 and CDR2: MNHEY and SVGAGI. This chain's CDR3 is CASSRGTGQETQYF. CDR3 DNA: TGTGCCAGCAGCCGCGGGACAGGCCAAGAGACCCAGTACTTC.

The chain combines TRBV4-1 with TRBJ2-1; 11 bases agree with TRBD2. The germline V gene has CDR1 MGHRA and CDR2 YSYEKL. V gave up 2 bases and J gave up 3 bases; unmatched junction bases: 9. The CDR3 sequence is 18 residues long. The CDR3 nucleotides are TGCGCCAGCAGCCAAAATGCTCCGGGACTAGCGGACTACAATGAGCAGTTCTTC. Translation: CASSQNAPGLADYNEQFF.

This rearrangement joins TRBV5-1 to TRBJ1-6, with D perhaps TRBD1 (5 bases). CDR1 SGHRS and CDR2 YFSETQ come from the germline V gene. The ends were cut back, 0 bases at V and 0 bases at J, with 7 bases in the middle. CDR3 length: 16 amino acids. The CDR3 DNA reads as TGCGCCAGCAGCTTGGCAGGGATCTCCTATAATTCACCCCTCCACTTT. This gives the protein CASSLAGISYNSPLHF.

V is TRBV7-6 and J is TRBJ2-1; a weak D match, TRBD2 (5 bases). Germline V gives CDR1 SGHVS, CDR2 FNYEAQ. This CDR3 comprises 12 residues. Trimming left V 5 bases short and J 7 bases short, with 9 bases between. The CDR3 DNA follows: TGTGCCAGCAGCCCAGGCGGGAATGAGCAGTTCTTC. Protein: CASSPGGNEQFF.

This chain links TRBV5-1 with TRBJ2-7, with 11 bases matching TRBD1. Germline V gene data show CDR1 as SGHRS and CDR2 as YFSETQ. The trim removed 4 bases at V and 4 bases at J, leaving 4 bases unmatched. This CDR3 region has 14 residues. CDR3 loop: CASSHGQGAYEQYF. The CDR3 DNA reads as TGCGCCAGCAGCCATGGACAGGGGGCTTACGAGCAGTACTTC.

This chain links TRBV6-5 with TRBJ1-1; 7 bases align to TRBD1. CDR3 length: 14 residues. J gave up 5 bases and V 6 bases, and 9 bases lay outside the gene matches. From germline, CDR1 is MNHEY and CDR2 SVGAGI. CDR3 sequence (DNA): TGTGCCAGCAGCGCACCGGGACAGAGGACTGAAGCTTTCTTT. Translated: CASSAPGQRTEAFF.

There are a few counts of this clone. The chain uses TRBV19 and TRBJ1-5; D is undetermined. The CDR3 spans 16 residues. Germline CDR1 LNHDA, CDR2 SQIVND (reference sequence). V was trimmed by 5 bases and J by 7 bases, leaving 21 bases between them. CDR3: CASSGERSGLGQPQHF. The CDR3 bases are TGTGCCAGTAGTGGGGAGCGTTCTGGCCTAGGACAGCCCCAGCATTTT.

The chain combines TRBV9 with TRBJ2-1; 7 positions agree with TRBD2. Germline loops: CDR1 SGDLS, CDR2 YYNGEE. The CDR3 runs 16 residues. V dropped 4 bases and J dropped 0; count of bases not matched to a gene: 7. CDR3: CASSISGLSSYNEQFF. In DNA, the CDR3 is TGTGCCAGCAGCATTAGCGGGTTGAGCTCCTACAATGAGCAGTTCTTC. Together with reference TRBV9 and TRBJ2-1, the CDR3 gives the full variable domain: DSGVTQTPKHLITATGQRVTLRCSPRSGDLSVYWYQQSLDQGLQFLIQYYNGEERAKGNILERFSAQQFPDLHSELNLSSLELGDSALYFCASSISGLSSYNEQFFGPGTRLTVL.

Notes on this clone: Within the sample, other DNA sequences also encode this same CDR3. CDR3 amino acids: CASSLAGSSYNEQFF. The CDR3 bases are TGTGCCAGCAGCTTAGCGGGGAGCTCCTACAATGAGCAGTTCTTC. The rearrangement links TRBV7-8 to TRBJ2-1; TRBD2 is a possible D gene (5 bases). V was pared by 0 bases and J by 0 bases, with 6 bases between. Germline V lookup: CDR1 SGHVS, CDR2 FQNEAQ. CDR3 length equals 15 residues.

This clone has only one observation. The chain links TRBV6-5 to TRBJ1-1; 7 bases fit TRBD1. This CDR3 has 15 amino acids. V was pared by 1 base and J by 3 bases, with 5 bases of the junction left unmatched. The germline V gene encodes CDR1 MNHEY and CDR2 SVGAGI. CDR3 nucleotide sequence: TGTGCCAGCAGTTACTTGACAGGGTTCGACACTGAAGCTTTCTTT. Translating it yields CASSYLTGFDTEAFF.

This clone was found a few times. V gene TRBV19 combines with J gene TRBJ2-7; 8 nucleotides line up with TRBD2. J was trimmed by 0 bases and V by 5 bases; bases with no gene match: 6. This CDR3 region has 15 residues. Germline lookup yields CDR1 LNHDA and CDR2 SQIVND (reference sequence). CDR3 protein: CASSFSGVDSYEQYF. The CDR3 DNA sequence: TGTGCCAGTAGTTTTAGCGGGGTTGACTCCTACGAGCAGTACTTC. Supplemented by reference TRBV19 and TRBJ2-7, the full variable domain reads DGGITQSPKYLFRKEGQNVTLSCEQNLNHDAMYWYRQDPGQGLRLIYYSQIVNDFQKGDIAEGYSVSREKKESFPLTVTSAQKNPTAFYLCASSFSGVDSYEQYFGPGTRLTVT.

The chain combines TRBV18 with TRBJ2-5; 10 bases match TRBD1. There are 15 residues in the CDR3. Germline values: CDR1 KGHSH, CDR2 LQKENI. V was clipped by 0 bases and J by 7 bases; unmatched bases: 5. The CDR3 nucleotides read TGTGCCAGCTCACCACCCGGGACAGGGGTACGGACCCAGTACTTC. Protein product: CASSPPGTGVRTQYF. The full variable domain, its missing parts supplied by reference TRBV18 and TRBJ2-5, is NAGVMQNPRHLVRRRGQEARLRCSPMKGHSHVYWYRQLPEEGLKFMVYLQKENIIDESGMPKERFSAEFPKEGPSILRIQQVVRGDSAAYFCASSPPGTGVRTQYFGPGTRLLVL.

This chain connects TRBV2 to TRBJ2-1; D might be TRBD2 (6 bases). Trimming removed 0 bases at V and 8 bases at J, with 17 bases between. The germline CDR1 and CDR2 sequences are SNHLY and FYNNEI. CDR3 length equals 16 residues. The CDR3 here is CASSEALPLGGDEQFF. DNA of the CDR3: TGTGCCAGCAGTGAAGCCCTTCCCTTAGGAGGGGATGAGCAGTTCTTC.

The chain couples TRBV5-4 to TRBJ2-1; D might be TRBD2 (5 bases). Germline CDR1 is SGHNT and CDR2 is YYREEE (reference sequence). The CDR3 is 15 amino acids. V dropped 0 bases and J dropped 1 base, with 8 bases sitting between them. The CDR3 DNA sequence: TGTGCCAGCAGCTTGGGATCGGGGTCCTACAATGAGCAGTTCTTC. Translating it yields CASSLGSGSYNEQFF.

The chain has TRBV28 and TRBJ1-3, with D perhaps TRBD1 (6 bases). CDR1 and CDR2 from the germline V gene are MDHEN and SYDVKM. The CDR3 is 14 amino acids. V was clipped by 4 bases and J by 4 bases, with 11 bases between them. CDR3 coding DNA: TGTGCCAGCAGTTCTACAGGGTACGGAAACACCATATATTTT. It yields the protein CASSSTGYGNTIYF.